This passage covers 12 T cell receptor beta chains from one sample sequenced in a study of radiation and T cells in renal cell carcinoma. Using immunoSEQ multiplex PCR, the repertoire was profiled, and TCRdb retains in-frame clones only, with some absent. Of approximately 90,000 clones listed, around four fifths are singletons. The time point: blood 4 weeks post-SBRT, at nephrectomy. The treatment is: 15 Gy SBRT to primary tumor, nephrectomy 4 weeks later. The starting material was blood, obtained from a patient whose treatment included radiotherapy and nephrectomy. These receptors originate from a man between 50 and 59 years old with renal cell carcinoma.

This chain uses TRBV5-8 with TRBJ2-7, with D perhaps TRBD2 (6 bases). The germline V gene encodes CDR1 SGHTS and CDR2 YDEGEE. The CDR3 has 16 residues. The ends were cut back, 4 bases at V and 2 bases at J, with 19 bases in the middle. The CDR3 is CASSLPWGVPPYEQYF. In DNA form, the CDR3 reads TGTGCCAGCAGCCTCCCCTGGGGGGTACCGCCCTACGAGCAGTACTTC.

The rearrangement uses TRBV28 and TRBJ2-5; D gene unclear. The germline gives CDR1 MDHEN, CDR2 SYDVKM. The CDR3 totals 13 residues. V lost 8 bases and J 1 base, leaving 11 bases between the germline ends. The CDR3 sequence is CASGEQPQETQYF. CDR3 coding DNA: TGTGCCAGCGGGGAACAGCCCCAAGAGACCCAGTACTTC.

The CDR3 loop is CASSVRQGESGELFF. The CDR3 region has the DNA TGTGCCAGCAGCGTCCGACAGGGAGAGTCCGGGGAGCTGTTTTTT. This chain joins TRBV9 and TRBJ2-2; 7 bases match TRBD1. Germline V lookup: CDR1 SGDLS, CDR2 YYNGEE. J was trimmed by 6 bases and V by 2 bases; bases with no gene match: 7. This CDR3 spans 15 amino acids.

About this clone: The sample holds other DNA sequences that translate to the same CDR3. The genes are TRBV27 and TRBJ2-1; unclear D gene. The CDR3 is made up of 9 amino acids. Germline CDR1 is MNHEY and CDR2 is SMNVEV (reference sequence). V was pared by 8 bases and J by 8 bases, with 4 bases between. Written as DNA, the CDR3 is TGTGCCAGCGGGTATGAGCAGTTCTTC. Protein: CASGYEQFF.

The V and J genes are TRBV6-4 and TRBJ1-5; weak D call: TRBD1 (5 bases). V lost 2 bases and J 9 bases, leaving 11 bases between the germline ends. CDR3 size: 13 residues. Germline V lookup: CDR1 MRHNA, CDR2 SNTAGT. This CDR3 reads CASSDGRDGPQHF. The CDR3 DNA is TGTGCCAGCAGTGACGGCAGGGACGGGCCCCAGCATTTT.

This clone was counted a few times. The chain is built from TRBV29-1 and TRBJ1-1; D ambiguous. The CDR3 runs to 13 residues. Germline V CDR1 and CDR2: SQVTM, ANQGSEA. V was shortened by 4 bases and J by 1 base, with 10 bases between the two germline ends. The CDR3 loop reads CSVVRRQNTEAFF. CDR3 DNA: TGCAGCGTTGTTAGGAGACAGAACACTGAAGCTTTCTTT.

This sequence joins TRBV13 and TRBJ2-1; no clear D gene. The CDR3 runs to 14 residues. Germline CDR1 and CDR2: PRHDT and FYEKMQ (reference sequence). Trimming stripped 7 bases from V and 0 bases from J, with 10 bases between. The CDR3 loop reads CASTPSSSYNEQFF. CDR3 DNA sequence: TGTGCCAGCACGCCCTCAAGCTCCTACAATGAGCAGTTCTTC.

In its sample, this clone was seen once. The chain recombines TRBV6-5 with TRBJ2-7, with D perhaps being TRBD1 or TRBD2 (5 bases each). Trimming left V 0 bases short and J 3 bases short, with 12 bases between. The CDR3 runs 15 residues. Germline V CDR1 and CDR2: MNHEY, SVGAGI. CDR3 sequence (DNA): TGTGCCAGCAGTTACTCGGGGGAACCGGGCTACGAGCAGTACTTC. It codes for CASSYSGEPGYEQYF.

The genes are TRBV19 and TRBJ2-7; TRBD2 aligns across 7 bases. This CDR3 spans 14 amino acids. Germline loops: CDR1 LNHDA, CDR2 SQIVND (reference sequence). V gave up 0 bases and J gave up 2 bases; unmatched junction bases: 1. The CDR3 coding sequence is TGTGCCAGTAGTATAGATCTAGCGGCCTACGAGCAGTACTTC. Protein product: CASSIDLAAYEQYF. The full variable domain, with the rest looked up from reference TRBV19 and TRBJ2-7, is DGGITQSPKYLFRKEGQNVTLSCEQNLNHDAMYWYRQDPGQGLRLIYYSQIVNDFQKGDIAEGYSVSREKKESFPLTVTSAQKNPTAFYLCASSIDLAAYEQYFGPGTRLTVT.

The chain carries TRBV18 and TRBJ2-3; a weak D match, TRBD1 (6 bases). CDR3 length equals 16 residues. In germline, CDR1 is KGHSH, CDR2 LQKENI. V was shortened by 3 bases and J by 0 bases, with 13 bases between the two germline ends. CDR3 DNA sequence: TGTGCCAGCTCACCCGCAGTACAGGGTAGCACAGATACGCAGTATTTT. This translates into CASSPAVQGSTDTQYF. Using reference TRBV18 and TRBJ2-3 for the parts outside the CDR3, the full variable domain is NAGVMQNPRHLVRRRGQEARLRCSPMKGHSHVYWYRQLPEEGLKFMVYLQKENIIDESGMPKERFSAEFPKEGPSILRIQQVVRGDSAAYFCASSPAVQGSTDTQYFGPGTRLTVL.

This clone was seen once. The chain recombines TRBV7-6 with TRBJ1-4, with 8 bases lining up with TRBD1. V was clipped by 5 bases and J by 4 bases; unmatched bases: 3. Per the germline V gene, CDR1 is SGHVS and CDR2 is FNYEAQ. This CDR3 has 14 amino acids. This CDR3 is CASSVDRDNEKLFF. For the CDR3, the DNA is TGTGCCAGCAGCGTGGACAGGGATAATGAAAAACTGTTTTTT. Variable domain in full (rest from reference TRBV7-6 and TRBJ1-4): GAGVSQSPRYKVTKRGQDVALRCDPISGHVSLYWYRQALGQGPEFLTYFNYEAQQDKSGLPNDRFSAERPEGSISTLTIQRTEQRDSAMYRCASSVDRDNEKLFFGSGTQLSVL.

The V call is TRBV5-1, the J call TRBJ2-7; unclear D gene. The length of the CDR3 is 12 residues. Per the germline V gene, CDR1 is SGHRS and CDR2 is YFSETQ. V lost 0 bases, J lost 7 bases, and 8 bases lay in between. CDR3 region: CASSLGPEEQYF. The DNA for the CDR3 is TGCGCCAGCAGCTTGGGTCCGGAGGAGCAGTACTTC. Supplemented by reference TRBV5-1 and TRBJ2-7, the full variable domain reads KAGVTQTPRYLIKTRGQQVTLSCSPISGHRSVSWYQQTPGQGLQFLFEYFSETQRNKGNFPGRFSGRQFSNSRSEMNVSTLELGDSALYLCASSLGPEEQYFGPGTRLTVT.